The 27 T cell receptor beta chains reported below all come from one sample, sequenced in a study of blood T cell repertoires in COVID-19. The protocol was immunoSEQ multiplex PCR, while the TCRdb copy is restricted to in-frame clones and leaves out a portion. The sample has about 200,000 clones; about 90% are singletons. Sequencing input: PBMCs or T cells enriched from blood (not recorded which). These receptors all come from a woman in her 30s who had recovered from COVID-19.

The CDR3 DNA is TGTGCCACCCTTGGAACCGGGACACCCAATTTCTCTGGAAACACCATATATTTT. This codes for CATLGTGTPNFSGNTIYF. V usage is TRBV10-3 and J usage is TRBJ1-3; perhaps TRBD1 as D (6 bases). Germline values: CDR1 ENHRY, CDR2 SYGVKD. Trimming took off 10 bases at V and 0 bases at J, with 25 bases between the two ends. The CDR3 is 18 amino acids.

The chain uses TRBV9 and TRBJ2-3; possibly TRBD2 for D (5 bases). The CDR3 has 15 residues. The ends were cut back, 0 bases at V and 6 bases at J, with 14 bases in the middle. Germline V gene data show CDR1 as SGDLS and CDR2 as YYNGEE. CDR3 sequence reads: CASSVGGLEVDTQYF. The CDR3 DNA sequence: TGTGCCAGCAGCGTAGGCGGGCTAGAGGTGGATACGCAGTATTTT.

The V call is TRBV11-2, the J call TRBJ2-1; 10 bases map to TRBD1. The V and J ends lost 5 bases and 1 base, in that order; junction bases with no gene match: 2. CDR1 SGHAT and CDR2 FQNNGV come from the germline V gene. This CDR3 region has 15 residues. Here the CDR3 reads CASSQDRGSYNEQFF. The CDR3 region has the DNA TGTGCCAGCAGCCAGGACAGGGGGTCCTACAATGAGCAGTTCTTC.

The rearrangement joins TRBV12-5 to TRBJ1-1; 7 bases map to TRBD1. Germline loops: CDR1 LGHNT, CDR2 FRNRAP. J gave up 4 bases and V 1 base, and 9 bases lay outside the gene matches. The CDR3 runs to 16 residues. The CDR3 DNA reads as TGTGCTAGTGGTTTGGGACGACAGGGTGTGGCCACTGAAGCTTTCTTT. This sequence encodes CASGLGRQGVATEAFF.

This sequence joins TRBV3-1 (or the pseudogene TRBV3-2) and TRBJ1-1; no definite D call. Germline-derived CDR1 and CDR2 are LGHDT and YNNKEL (reference sequence). Trimming took 2 bases from V and 5 from J, leaving 12 bases between them. The CDR3 length is 14 residues. CDR3 sequence reads: CASSQRGSRTEAFF. The CDR3 nucleotides read TGTGCCAGCAGCCAAAGAGGGAGCCGAACTGAAGCTTTCTTT.

This clone was seen a single time. The chain carries TRBV12-3 or TRBV12-4 and TRBJ2-7, with D possibly matching TRBD2 (5 bases). Trimming removed 2 bases from V and 9 bases from J, with 8 bases in between. The CDR3 length is 11 residues. CDR3: CASSLRSGQYF. CDR3 sequence (DNA): TGTGCCAGCAGTTTAAGGAGCGGGCAGTACTTC.

The chain couples TRBV7-2 to TRBJ1-6; D is ambiguous. This CDR3 has 14 residues. V dropped 0 bases and J dropped 7 bases, with 7 bases sitting between them. Germline V gene sequence: CDR1 SGHTA, CDR2 FQGNSA. The CDR3 DNA reads TGTGCCAGCAGCTTAGCGGGCACCAATTCACCCCTCCACTTT. It encodes CASSLAGTNSPLHF.

V and J are TRBV7-2 and TRBJ1-6, with a weak D call TRBD1 (5 bases). The CDR3 totals 15 residues. From germline, CDR1 is SGHTA and CDR2 FQGNSA. V was shortened by 0 bases and J by 7 bases, with 10 bases between the two germline ends. For the CDR3, the DNA is TGTGCCAGCAGCTTAGCCCGACAGTTAAATTCACCCCTCCACTTT. Protein product: CASSLARQLNSPLHF.

The chain is built from TRBV28 and TRBJ2-7, with 7 nucleotides matching TRBD1. Trimming removed 6 bases from V and 5 bases from J; junction bases left unmatched: 10. There are 14 residues in the CDR3. Germline CDR1 and CDR2: MDHEN and SYDVKM. The CDR3 DNA sequence: TGTGCCAGCAGCCAAGGACAGGTCAGACACGAGCAGTACTTC. It encodes CASSQGQVRHEQYF.

With respect to this clone: The same CDR3 is also encoded by other DNA sequences in this sample. The chain employs TRBV6-1 and TRBJ1-3, with D unclear. The V gene lost 2 bases and the J gene lost 0 bases, with 8 bases spanning the gap. The CDR3 is 15 amino acids. Per the germline V gene, CDR1 is MNHNS and CDR2 is SASEGT. CDR3 in DNA: TGTGCCAGCAGTGAATCCCCCAGCTCTGGAAACACCATATATTTT. Translated: CASSESPSSGNTIYF.

This chain links TRBV7-2 with TRBJ2-7; weak D call: TRBD2 (6 bases). Germline lookup yields CDR1 SGHTA and CDR2 FQGNSA. Trimming stripped 0 bases from V and 6 bases from J, with 6 bases between. The CDR3 is 12 amino acids. The DNA of the CDR3 is TGTGCCAGCAGCTTAGCGGAGGGCGAGCAGTACTTC. Amino acid sequence: CASSLAEGEQYF.

J is TRBJ1-2 and V is TRBV7-2; 10 nucleotides match TRBD1. Looked up from germline, CDR1 is SGHTA and CDR2 is FQGNSA. Unmatched junction bases numbered 10, after V lost 8 bases and J lost 4 bases. CDR3 length: 15 amino acids. CDR3 residues: CASVRQGAGSYGYTF. Written as DNA, the CDR3 is TGTGCCAGCGTAAGACAGGGGGCAGGATCCTATGGCTACACCTTC.

The V call is TRBV7-2, the J call TRBJ2-1; 11 bases are a match to TRBD1. The CDR3 sequence is 14 residues long. Germline V gene sequence: CDR1 SGHTA, CDR2 FQGNSA. J lost 10 bases, V lost 1 base, and 3 bases had no gene match. The CDR3 DNA reads TGTGCCAGCAGCTTAGGGACAGGGGGCAAAGAGCAGTTCTTC. It yields the protein CASSLGTGGKEQFF.

The chain couples TRBV7-8 to TRBJ1-6; the match to TRBD1 covers 8 bases. V lost 5 bases, J lost 7 bases, and 7 bases stayed unmatched. The germline gives CDR1 SGHVS, CDR2 FQNEAQ. The CDR3 length is 15 residues. The CDR3 region has the DNA TGTGCCAGCAGCATGACAGGGGCGATGAATTCACCCCTCCACTTT. It is translated as CASSMTGAMNSPLHF.

CDR3 sequence: CASSLMAGVGEQFF. In nucleotides, the CDR3 is TGTGCCAGCAGCTTAATGGCGGGGGTAGGTGAGCAGTTCTTC. The gene calls are TRBV11-3 and TRBJ2-1; 7 positions match TRBD2. The CDR3 extends over 14 amino acids. Germline V gives CDR1 SGHNT, CDR2 YENEEA. V was clipped by 2 bases and J by 9 bases; unmatched bases: 7.

The chain has TRBV19 and TRBJ2-1, with 8 bases that match TRBD2. Trimming at V came to 6 bases and at J to 6 bases, leaving 10 bases not matched to a gene. The CDR3 consists of 15 residues. From germline, CDR1 is LNHDA and CDR2 SQIVND (reference sequence). The CDR3 DNA follows: TGTGCCAGTAGACTACCGGGACTAGTGAGCAATGAGCAGTTCTTC. It codes for CASRLPGLVSNEQFF.

The chain couples TRBV2 to TRBJ2-2; 8 nucleotides agree with TRBD1. This CDR3 has 13 amino acids. The trim removed 7 bases at V and 7 bases at J, leaving 5 bases unmatched. Germline-derived CDR1 and CDR2 are SNHLY and FYNNEI. This CDR3 is CASTRRGLGELFF. CDR3 DNA sequence: TGTGCCAGCACCCGCAGGGGGCTCGGGGAGCTGTTTTTT.

The rearrangement links TRBV5-8 to TRBJ1-1; tentative D call: TRBD1 (5 bases). Germline CDR1 and CDR2: SGHTS and YDEGEE. The CDR3 is 15 residues long. The ends were cut back, 2 bases at V and 2 bases at J, with 13 bases in the middle. The CDR3 here is CASSFQGGLNTEAFF. DNA of the CDR3: TGTGCCAGCAGCTTCCAGGGAGGGCTCAACACTGAAGCTTTCTTT.

The genes are TRBV4-3 and TRBJ2-2, with 10 bases that match TRBD2. V lost 4 bases and J lost 0; bases outside the gene matches: 8. The V gene's germline CDR1 is LGHNA and CDR2 YSLEER. This CDR3 has 18 residues. The CDR3 is CASSPSPSGGANTGELFF. The CDR3 DNA follows: TGCGCCAGCAGCCCCTCGCCCAGCGGGGGGGCGAACACCGGGGAGCTGTTTTTT.

The CDR3: CASSILAGGVNEQFF. The CDR3 nucleotides read TGTGCCAGTAGCATCCTAGCGGGAGGGGTCAATGAGCAGTTCTTC. The V call is TRBV19, the J call TRBJ2-1; 12 nucleotides align to TRBD2. V dropped 6 bases and J dropped 6; count of bases not matched to a gene: 6. The V gene's germline CDR1 is LNHDA and CDR2 SQIVND (reference sequence). There are 15 residues in the CDR3.

The chain carries TRBV7-2 and TRBJ1-1; 7 nucleotides align to TRBD1. Germline assignment: CDR1 SGHTA and CDR2 FQGNSA. The CDR3 loop spans 13 amino acids. Trimming at V came to 1 base and at J to 6 bases, leaving 2 bases not matched to a gene. This CDR3 reads CASSLGQGPEAFF. The CDR3 DNA follows: TGTGCCAGCAGCTTAGGACAGGGCCCTGAAGCTTTCTTT.

The chain is built from TRBV4-3 and TRBJ2-1; D is unresolved. Looked up from germline, CDR1 is LGHNA and CDR2 is YSLEER. CDR3 length equals 15 residues. V lost 1 base, J lost 0 bases, and 7 bases lay in between. CDR3 in amino acids: CASSQVVSSYNEQFF. The CDR3 DNA reads TGCGCCAGCAGCCAAGTTGTGAGCTCCTACAATGAGCAGTTCTTC.

The chain combines TRBV9 with TRBJ2-2; D may be TRBD1 (6 bases). V gave up 0 bases and J gave up 5 bases, with 8 bases separating them. CDR1 SGDLS and CDR2 YYNGEE come from the germline V gene. This CDR3 is 14 amino acids long. The CDR3 reads CASSVEGGTGELFF. CDR3 DNA sequence: TGTGCCAGCAGCGTAGAAGGGGGAACCGGGGAGCTGTTTTTT.

V and J are TRBV10-3 and TRBJ2-1; D remains unclear. The CDR3 extends over 14 amino acids. Germline CDR1 is ENHRY and CDR2 is SYGVKD. Trimming left V 7 bases short and J 7 bases short, with 17 bases between. In DNA form, the CDR3 reads TGTGCCATCAATGGGCCCCCCGGTATAAATGAGCAGTTCTTC. Protein: CAINGPPGINEQFF.

The chain combines TRBV4-3 with TRBJ1-2, with a tentative D call TRBD1 (6 bases). CDR3 length equals 16 residues. Looked up from germline, CDR1 is LGHNA and CDR2 is YSLEER. Trimming removed 4 bases at V and 2 bases at J, with 17 bases between. CDR3 protein: CASSPNSGTPNYGYTF. CDR3 coding DNA: TGCGCCAGCAGCCCGAACTCCGGGACACCGAACTATGGCTACACCTTC.

The chain recombines TRBV7-6 with TRBJ2-5; TRBD2 aligns across 10 bases. Germline V gives CDR1 SGHVS, CDR2 FNYEAQ. This CDR3 is built from 17 residues. J was trimmed by 4 bases and V by 0 bases; bases with no gene match: 8. CDR3: CASSLANLAGVPETQYF. CDR3 sequence (DNA): TGTGCCAGCAGCTTAGCGAACCTAGCGGGAGTTCCAGAGACCCAGTACTTC. The variable domain in full, with the rest retrieved from reference TRBV7-6 and TRBJ2-5, is GAGVSQSPRYKVTKRGQDVALRCDPISGHVSLYWYRQALGQGPEFLTYFNYEAQQDKSGLPNDRFSAERPEGSISTLTIQRTEQRDSAMYRCASSLANLAGVPETQYFGPGTRLLVL.

The chain carries TRBV14 and TRBJ2-2; the D gene is possibly TRBD1 (5 bases). The CDR3 has 15 amino acids. The germline V and J ends were trimmed by 4 bases and 1 base, with 10 bases remaining between them. Germline assignment: CDR1 SGHDN and CDR2 FVKESK. CDR3 bases: TGTGCCAGCAGCCCCTGGACACTGAACACCGGGGAGCTGTTTTTT. Its translation is CASSPWTLNTGELFF.